The 31 T cell receptor beta chains below come from one sample, sequenced in a study of blood T cell repertoires in COVID-19. The protocol was immunoSEQ multiplex PCR, while the TCRdb copy is restricted to in-frame clones and leaves out a portion. The sample contains about 220,000 clones, 80% of which appear only once. The sequencing sample was made of peripheral blood. Receptors originate from a woman in her 70s with acute or convalescent COVID-19.

The rearrangement uses TRBV5-4 and TRBJ2-1; TRBD2 agrees at 7 bases. The germline gives CDR1 SGHNT, CDR2 YYREEE (reference sequence). V shed 5 bases and J 2 bases; nucleotides not matched to a gene: 7. This CDR3 contains 15 residues. The CDR3 bases are TGTGCCAGCAGGAGTGGGACTATAGCCTACAATGAGCAGTTCTTC. Residues: CASRSGTIAYNEQFF.

Comments on this clone: Other DNA sequences in the same sample also yield this CDR3. The chain carries TRBV15 and TRBJ1-5; D call uncertain. The germline V gene has CDR1 LNHNV and CDR2 YYDKDF (reference sequence). The CDR3 consists of 15 residues. V lost 3 bases to trimming and J lost 0 bases, with 9 bases between them. This chain's CDR3 is CATSRTRGSNQPQHF. CDR3 DNA sequence: TGTGCCACCAGCAGGACTAGAGGTAGCAATCAGCCCCAGCATTTT.

V gene TRBV5-1 combines with J gene TRBJ1-6; TRBD1 matches at 9 bases. The germline gives CDR1 SGHRS, CDR2 YFSETQ. Trimming cost V 4 bases and J 9 bases; bases outside gene matches: 11. This CDR3 is 16 amino acids long. The CDR3 region has the DNA TGCGCCAGCAGCCCGGGACAGGGTAAAGGGAGTTCACCCCTCCACTTT. As protein: CASSPGQGKGSSPLHF.

The gene calls are TRBV13 and TRBJ2-1, with a weak D call TRBD2 (6 bases). Germline CDR1 PRHDT, CDR2 FYEKMQ (reference sequence). Trimming left V 3 bases short and J 4 bases short, with 7 bases between. This CDR3 spans 13 amino acids. The CDR3 loop reads CASSFGGYNEQFF. CDR3 coding DNA: TGTGCCAGCAGCTTCGGGGGATACAATGAGCAGTTCTTC.

This rearrangement joins TRBV19 to TRBJ2-3; 14 nucleotides agree with TRBD2. Germline loops: CDR1 LNHDA, CDR2 SQIVND (reference sequence). This CDR3 contains 15 residues. V shed 3 bases, J shed 6 bases, and the junction held 2 bases outside the gene matches. For the CDR3, the DNA is TGTGCCAGTAGTATGCGGACTAGCGGGGGGGATACGCAGTATTTT. Protein: CASSMRTSGGDTQYF.

The chain has TRBV4-2 and TRBJ1-4; possibly TRBD1 for D (6 bases). Trimming left V 5 bases short and J 7 bases short, with 11 bases between. Germline CDR1 LGHNA, CDR2 YNFKEQ. This CDR3 is built from 13 residues. CDR3 sequence (DNA): TGTGCCAGCAGCGAACAGGGTGGTGAAAAACTGTTTTTT. Its protein is CASSEQGGEKLFF.

V is TRBV9 and J is TRBJ2-5; 9 nucleotides line up with TRBD1. J lost 5 bases, V lost 3 bases, and 5 bases had no gene match. The CDR3 is 14 residues long. CDR1 and CDR2 from the germline V gene are SGDLS and YYNGEE. The chain's CDR3 is CASSATGGGETQYF. DNA for the CDR3: TGTGCCAGCAGCGCGACAGGGGGAGGGGAGACCCAGTACTTC.

The chain recombines TRBV19 with TRBJ1-1; TRBD1 is a possible D gene (5 bases). V lost 4 bases, J lost 3 bases, and 15 bases lay in between. The CDR3 extends over 15 amino acids. Germline loops: CDR1 LNHDA, CDR2 SQIVND (reference sequence). CDR3 amino acids: CASSRGDQIYTEAFF. The CDR3 DNA sequence: TGTGCCAGTAGTAGGGGGGATCAAATATACACTGAAGCTTTCTTT.

The CDR3 sequence is CASSSRSGLLHYGYTF. Written as DNA, the CDR3 is TGTGCCAGCAGCTCCCGAAGCGGACTTCTTCACTATGGCTACACCTTC. The J gene is TRBJ1-2, the V gene TRBV7-9; D remains unclear. The CDR3 has 16 amino acids. Trimming shortened V by 4 bases and J by 3 bases, and 18 bases separated the two germline ends. Germline CDR1 SEHNR, CDR2 FQNEAQ (reference sequence).

The chain's CDR3 is CATRGPPYGYTF. The CDR3 coding sequence is TGTGCCACCAGGGGGCCTCCCTATGGCTACACCTTC. The rearrangement uses TRBV24-1 and TRBJ1-2; possible D gene TRBD1, 5 bases. Germline values: CDR1 KGHDR, CDR2 SFDVKD. The CDR3 totals 12 residues. V lost 7 bases to trimming and J lost 4 bases, with 9 bases between them.

V usage is TRBV24-1 and J usage is TRBJ2-4; maybe TRBD1 (6 bases). The CDR3 has 14 amino acids. Germline V gene sequence: CDR1 KGHDR, CDR2 SFDVKD. The V and J ends lost 2 bases and 8 bases respectively, with 12 bases between them. The CDR3 protein is CATSDSGDTDIQYF. Written as DNA, the CDR3 is TGTGCCACCAGTGATTCAGGGGATACCGACATTCAGTACTTC.

This clone was observed many times. The CDR3: CASITTGGGETQYF. The CDR3 DNA is TGTGCCAGCATCACGACAGGGGGCGGGGAGACCCAGTACTTC. V usage is TRBV28 and J usage is TRBJ2-5, with 10 bases that match TRBD1. Germline V gives CDR1 MDHEN, CDR2 SYDVKM. Trimming took 7 bases from V and 5 from J; bases not matched to a gene: 7. There are 14 residues in the CDR3.

The table lists this clone with a few counts. The genes are TRBV3-1 (or the pseudogene TRBV3-2) and TRBJ1-2, with 8 bases that match TRBD1. Germline V CDR1 and CDR2: LGHDT, YNNKEL (reference sequence). Losses at the gene ends were 1 base for V and 10 bases for J; bases not matched to a gene: 5. CDR3 length: 13 residues. The DNA of the CDR3 is TGTGCCAGCAGCCAAGTCGGACAGGGATACTACACCTTC. Amino acid sequence: CASSQVGQGYYTF.

V usage is TRBV4-3 and J usage is TRBJ2-7; D may be TRBD1 (7 bases). The CDR3 totals 14 residues. Germline CDR1 and CDR2: LGHNA and YSLEER. Trimming pared 4 bases from V and 7 bases from J, leaving 17 bases between. The CDR3 protein is CASSRAGGLGEQYF. The CDR3 nucleotides read TGCGCCAGCAGCCGAGCAGGGGGGTTGGGGGAGCAGTACTTC.

V and J are TRBV5-1 and TRBJ2-3; 12 positions match TRBD2. After removal of 4 bases from V and 2 bases from J, the junction contained 5 bases not matched to a gene. The germline V gene has CDR1 SGHRS and CDR2 YFSETQ. The CDR3 is 16 residues long. CDR3 in DNA: TGCGCCAGCAGCGTGGGACTAGCGGGTCCCACAGATACGCAGTATTTT. It is translated as CASSVGLAGPTDTQYF. The whole variable domain, remainder taken from reference TRBV5-1 and TRBJ2-3, is KAGVTQTPRYLIKTRGQQVTLSCSPISGHRSVSWYQQTPGQGLQFLFEYFSETQRNKGNFPGRFSGRQFSNSRSEMNVSTLELGDSALYLCASSVGLAGPTDTQYFGPGTRLTVL.

This clone was counted between two and nine times. This chain uses TRBV11-2 with TRBJ2-7, with D possibly being TRBD2 (5 bases). The V end was cut by 6 bases, the J end by 0 bases, with 12 bases between. There are 14 residues in the CDR3. The V gene's germline CDR1 is SGHAT and CDR2 FQNNGV. As DNA, the CDR3 is TGTGCCAGCAGGTTGGACTCGAGCTCCTACGAGCAGTACTTC. This translates into CASRLDSSSYEQYF.

The chain employs TRBV12-5 and TRBJ2-7; tentative D call: TRBD1 (5 bases). With 3 bases removed from V and 0 bases from J, the gap between germline ends came to 15 bases. Germline CDR1 LGHNT, CDR2 FRNRAP. The CDR3 spans 16 residues. The CDR3 loop reads CASGFVPSDISYEQYF. CDR3 in DNA: TGTGCTAGTGGTTTTGTCCCCTCGGACATCTCCTACGAGCAGTACTTC.

This chain uses TRBV7-8 with TRBJ2-3; 9 bases are a match to TRBD2. CDR1 and CDR2 (germline): SGHVS, FQNEAQ. The trim removed 5 bases at V and 0 bases at J, leaving 9 bases unmatched. CDR3 size: 17 residues. This chain's CDR3 is CASSPLGRGGSTDTQYF. CDR3 in DNA: TGTGCCAGCAGCCCCCTTGGGCGGGGGGGCAGCACAGATACGCAGTATTTT.

This chain connects TRBV5-4 to TRBJ1-3, with D possibly being TRBD1 (5 bases). The V gene lost 0 bases and the J gene lost 4 bases, with 11 bases spanning the gap. There are 15 residues in the CDR3. CDR1 is SGHNT and CDR2 is YYREEE in the germline V gene (reference sequence). Here the CDR3 reads CASSLGGLSGNTIYF. As DNA, the CDR3 is TGTGCCAGCAGCTTGGGGGGCTTGTCCGGAAACACCATATATTTT.

As to this clone: This specimen includes other DNA sequences encoding the same CDR3. The rearrangement uses TRBV11-2 and TRBJ2-1, with D perhaps TRBD2 (6 bases). Germline loops: CDR1 SGHAT, CDR2 FQNNGV. With 5 bases removed from V and 5 bases from J, the gap between germline ends came to 16 bases. The CDR3 consists of 15 residues. The CDR3, as DNA: TGTGCCAGCAGCCCCGCTGCGGGGACTCACAATGAGCAGTTCTTC. Translation: CASSPAAGTHNEQFF.

The chain uses TRBV5-1 and TRBJ1-2, with a tentative D call TRBD1 (6 bases). Trimming stripped 2 bases from V and 4 bases from J, with 12 bases between. Germline CDR1 SGHRS, CDR2 YFSETQ. The CDR3 is made up of 14 amino acids. The CDR3 here is CASSLQGQGYGYTF. DNA of the CDR3: TGCGCCAGCAGCTTACAGGGTCAAGGCTATGGCTACACCTTC.

The rearrangement uses TRBV5-5 and TRBJ2-1, with 10 nucleotides matching TRBD2. Germline-derived CDR1 and CDR2 are SGHKS and YYEKEE (reference sequence). Germline trimming cut 4 bases from V and 3 bases from J; bases unmatched to any gene: 13. The CDR3 sequence is 18 residues long. CDR3 nucleotide sequence: TGTGCCAGCAGCCTGTCGCTAGCGGGGGCCCCCTACTACAATGAGCAGTTCTTC. It yields the protein CASSLSLAGAPYYNEQFF.

This clone was detected only a few times. The chain employs TRBV30 and TRBJ1-1, with D maybe TRBD1 (6 bases). CDR3 length: 12 amino acids. CDR1 GTSNPN and CDR2 SVGIG come from the germline V gene (reference sequence). V lost 2 bases and J 5 bases, leaving 9 bases between the germline ends. CDR3 protein: CAWSRGGTEAFF. The CDR3 DNA sequence: TGTGCCTGGAGTAGGGGGGGGACTGAAGCTTTCTTT.

The chain combines TRBV27 with TRBJ1-1; D possibly corresponds to TRBD1 (6 bases). Germline CDR1 is MNHEY and CDR2 is SMNVEV (reference sequence). There are 14 residues in the CDR3. V was clipped by 5 bases and J by 0 bases, with 10 bases between them. CDR3 protein: CASSPRTVNTEAFF. CDR3 sequence (DNA): TGTGCCAGCAGTCCGCGGACAGTGAACACTGAAGCTTTCTTT.

The chain couples TRBV10-3 to TRBJ1-5, with 7 bases fitting TRBD1. Germline V gene data show CDR1 as ENHRY and CDR2 as SYGVKD. V lost 6 bases and J lost 4; bases outside the gene matches: 6. CDR3 length equals 14 residues. The CDR3 region has the DNA TGTGCCATCAGCGTCGACAGGGAGAATCAGCCCCAGCATTTT. It yields the protein CAISVDRENQPQHF.

The rearrangement joins TRBV10-3 to TRBJ2-2, with 9 bases fitting TRBD2. The germline V gene has CDR1 ENHRY and CDR2 SYGVKD. The CDR3 is 17 amino acids. Unmatched junction bases numbered 11, after V lost 3 bases and J lost 6 bases. CDR3 DNA sequence: TGTGCCATCAGTGACGTAGCGGGGGCCGTGAGGGCCGGGGAGCTGTTTTTT. This encodes CAISDVAGAVRAGELFF.

The chain links TRBV5-3 to TRBJ1-2; 10 nucleotides line up with TRBD1. TRBV5-3 is placed among ORFs of uncertain function. This CDR3 region has 13 residues. Trimming removed 10 bases from V and 6 bases from J; junction bases left unmatched: 9. CDR3 bases: TGTGCCCGATGGGGCGGGACAGGGGATGGCTACACCTTC. Encoded protein: CARWGGTGDGYTF.

This clone was seen a single time. The chain uses TRBV18 and TRBJ1-2; tentatively, D is TRBD1 (6 bases). V was clipped by 2 bases and J by 3 bases, with 16 bases between them. This CDR3 is built from 16 residues. Germline loops: CDR1 KGHSH, CDR2 LQKENI. CDR3 nucleotide sequence: TGTGCCAGCTCACCAAGAATGGGCGCAGGGGACTATGGCTACACCTTC. Encoded protein: CASSPRMGAGDYGYTF.

J is TRBJ2-3 and V is TRBV29-1; no clear D gene. The CDR3 is made up of 13 amino acids. Trimming pared 7 bases from V and 0 bases from J, leaving 11 bases between. The V gene's germline CDR1 is SQVTM and CDR2 ANQGSEA. The CDR3: CSGRQPSTDTQYF. The CDR3 DNA is TGCAGCGGCCGACAACCAAGCACAGATACGCAGTATTTT.

The genes are TRBV7-6 and TRBJ1-1; D is perhaps TRBD1 (6 bases). CDR1 is SGHVS, CDR2 FNYEAQ, per germline. This CDR3 region has 18 residues. Trimming cost V 4 bases and J 4 bases, with 25 bases left between them. The CDR3 reads CASSSVTGPRWDTTEAFF. The CDR3 DNA sequence: TGTGCCAGCAGCTCCGTCACGGGTCCTCGGTGGGACACCACTGAAGCTTTCTTT.

This chain uses TRBV4-3 with TRBJ2-3; TRBD2 matches at 10 bases. The CDR3 loop spans 14 amino acids. V dropped 5 bases and J dropped 3; count of bases not matched to a gene: 2. Germline V gene data show CDR1 as LGHNA and CDR2 as YSLEER. DNA for the CDR3: TGCGCCAGCAGCTATAGCGGGGGGACAGATACGCAGTATTTT. Its protein is CASSYSGGTDTQYF.